Only a few counts were recorded for the clone carrying this T cell receptor beta chain. Profiling relied on immunoSEQ multiplex PCR, and the TCRdb table lists in-frame clones only, not all of them. Of about 160,000 clones listed, 91% were seen once; the top ten hold under 5%. This CDR3 region has 13 residues. Looked up from germline, CDR1 is MNHEY and CDR2 is SMNVEV (reference sequence). The V gene lost 0 bases and the J gene lost 7 bases, with 9 bases spanning the gap. This sample stems from a study of T cell responses to AZD1222 COVID-19 vaccine. The clonotype was recovered from an adult in good health. This chain links TRBV27 with TRBJ2-5, with D maybe TRBD2 (5 bases). The sample here was peripheral blood, taken on day 0 of AZD1222 vaccination. In nucleotides, the CDR3 is TGTGCCAGCAGTTTATCGGGAGTGAGGACCCAGTACTTC. Protein product: CASSLSGVRTQYF.